The 24 T cell receptor beta chains below all came from one sample that was sequenced in a study of T-cell reconstitution after alpha-beta-depleted transplantation in children. The TCRbeta library incorporated unique molecular identifiers. In TCRdb, the PCR reads were re-called with MiXCR into one record per CDR3 protein. The table lists some 450,000 distinct CDR3 sequences, 43% of them singletons, with 27% in the top ten. This specimen was PBMCs, taken before TCRalphabeta/CD19-depleted stem cell transplant. Receptors were obtained from a girl aged 2 to 10 with aplastic anemia, due to receive a stem cell transplant.

The chain recombines TRBV7-9 with TRBJ2-1, with D possibly being TRBD2 (6 bases). The CDR3 is 17 amino acids. V lost 0 bases and J lost 0, with 12 bases in between. Germline-derived CDR1 and CDR2 are SEHNR and FQNEAQ (reference sequence). DNA for the CDR3: TGTGCCAGCAGCTTAGCGCAACAGGAGGGCTCCTACAATGAGCAGTTCTTC. This gives the protein CASSLAQQEGSYNEQFF. The variable domain in full, completed from reference TRBV7-9 and TRBJ2-1, reads DTGVSQNPRHKITKRGQNVTFRCDPISEHNRLYWYRQTLGQGPEFLTYFQNEAQLEKSRLLSDRFSAERPKGSFSTLEIQRTEQGDSAMYLCASSLAQQEGSYNEQFFGPGTRLTVL.

The chain employs TRBV15 and TRBJ2-1; 7 nucleotides match TRBD2. J was trimmed by 12 bases and V by 2 bases; bases with no gene match: 10. There are 14 residues in the CDR3. CDR1 and CDR2 from the germline V gene are LNHNV and YYDKDF (reference sequence). In DNA form, the CDR3 reads TGTGCCACCAGCAGACGGGACTACCGGGCGACGCAGTTCTTC. This sequence encodes CATSRRDYRATQFF.

CDR3 protein: CASRETGGSPLGGELFF. The CDR3 DNA reads TGTGCCAGCAGAGAGACAGGGGGCAGCCCGCTGGGCGGGGAGCTGTTTTTT. The chain recombines TRBV7-3 with TRBJ2-2, with 10 bases fitting TRBD1. The V segment lost 6 bases and the J segment 7 bases; nucleotides outside the gene matches: 14. The CDR3 spans 17 residues. Germline CDR1 reads SGHTA; CDR2 reads FQGTGA.

This chain uses TRBV7-2 with TRBJ1-3; no firm D call. The CDR3 length is 14 residues. Germline V gives CDR1 SGHTA, CDR2 FQGNSA. Trimming removed 5 bases at V and 3 bases at J, with 11 bases between. The CDR3 bases are TGTGCCAGCAGCGCCCATAACCTTGGAAACACCATATATTTT. Encoded protein: CASSAHNLGNTIYF.

The rearrangement joins TRBV27 to TRBJ2-4; 7 bases agree with TRBD2. Germline V gene lookup returns CDR1 MNHEY and CDR2 SMNVEV (reference sequence). The CDR3 sequence is 13 residues long. J was trimmed by 8 bases and V by 5 bases; bases with no gene match: 6. This chain's CDR3 is CASSLARGDIQYF. In DNA form, the CDR3 reads TGTGCCAGCAGTCTAGCCCGGGGGGACATTCAGTACTTC.

Only a few counts were recorded for this clonotype. The V and J genes are TRBV30 and TRBJ2-3, with D perhaps TRBD1 or TRBD2 (5 bases each). The CDR3 contains 13 residues. Germline V lookup: CDR1 GTSNPN, CDR2 SVGIG (reference sequence). V was cut by 1 base and J by 2 bases, with 7 bases left in between. The CDR3 protein is CAWSAGPTDTQYF. In DNA, the CDR3 is TGTGCCTGGAGTGCGGGACCCACAGATACGCAGTATTTT.

This clonotype was detected many times. The gene calls are TRBV6-1 and TRBJ2-7; 11 nucleotides match TRBD1. Per germline, CDR1 MNHNS and CDR2 SASEGT. V trimming: 10 bases; J trimming: 3 bases; junction bases outside the gene matches: 5. CDR3 size: 13 residues. In DNA form, the CDR3 reads TGTGCCACCGCCGGGACAGGGGGCTACGAGCAGTACTTC. This translates into CATAGTGGYEQYF.

This sequence joins TRBV6-1 and TRBJ1-2; TRBD1 agrees at 8 bases. Germline trimming cut 8 bases from V and 8 bases from J; bases unmatched to any gene: 13. The CDR3 is 14 residues long. Looked up from germline, CDR1 is MNHNS and CDR2 is SASEGT. The CDR3 coding sequence is TGTGCCAGCGGCGAAACAGGGGGGTCTGGGGGCTACACCTTC. Encoded protein: CASGETGGSGGYTF.

The chain couples TRBV29-1 to TRBJ2-3; 10 bases match TRBD2. The CDR3 extends over 15 amino acids. Germline values: CDR1 SQVTM, CDR2 ANQGSEA. V was pared by 6 bases and J by 4 bases, with 10 bases of the junction left unmatched. The CDR3 DNA reads TGCAGCGTAAGCGAAGCGGGAGGGTCCTCAGATACGCAGTATTTT. Protein product: CSVSEAGGSSDTQYF.

The chain has TRBV30 and TRBJ2-3; tentative D call: TRBD1 (6 bases). CDR1 and CDR2 (germline): GTSNPN, SVGIG (reference sequence). The CDR3 consists of 13 residues. Deletions cut 4 bases from V and 2 bases from J, with 10 bases between. CDR3 DNA: TGTGCCTGGATGCCAGGGGACACAGATACGCAGTATTTT. The encoded protein is CAWMPGDTDTQYF.

V usage is TRBV20-1 and J usage is TRBJ2-1, with 11 positions matching TRBD2. The V segment lost 6 bases and the J segment 4 bases; nucleotides outside the gene matches: 8. The CDR3 extends over 15 amino acids. Germline V CDR1 and CDR2: DFQATT, SNEGSKA (reference sequence). The CDR3 reads CSATRLAGTYNEQFF. CDR3 bases: TGCAGTGCAACCCGACTAGCGGGGACTTACAATGAGCAGTTCTTC.

The sample holds a few counts of this clonotype. V and J are TRBV20-1 and TRBJ2-3, with D hard to call. The CDR3 totals 11 residues. With 3 bases removed from V and 4 bases from J, the gap between germline ends came to 5 bases. Germline CDR1 is DFQATT and CDR2 is SNEGSKA (reference sequence). The CDR3 is CSASWADTQYF. The CDR3, as DNA: TGCAGTGCTAGCTGGGCAGATACGCAGTATTTT.

Turning to this clonotype: A much bigger clone sits one base away, suggesting this may be a read error. J is TRBJ2-5 and V is TRBV11-2; D may be TRBD1 (5 bases). The CDR3 totals 15 residues. Germline V CDR1 and CDR2: SGHAT, FQNNGV. CDR3 sequence (DNA): TGTGTCAGCAGGAGAGCATATCAGGGTCGGGAGACCCAGTACTTC. Translation gives CVSRRAYQGRETQYF.

The chain recombines TRBV7-2 with TRBJ2-5; 7 nucleotides match TRBD2. Germline loops: CDR1 SGHTA, CDR2 FQGNSA. Trimming cost V 0 bases and J 5 bases; bases outside gene matches: 9. This CDR3 is built from 16 residues. CDR3 region: CASSLASGAAGETQYF. The CDR3 coding sequence is TGTGCCAGCAGCTTAGCGAGCGGGGCGGCCGGGGAGACCCAGTACTTC.

V gene TRBV7-6 combines with J gene TRBJ2-1, with D possibly called TRBD1 or TRBD2 (5 bases each). Trimming stripped 5 bases from V and 10 bases from J, with 9 bases between. The CDR3 is 11 amino acids. The germline gives CDR1 SGHVS, CDR2 FNYEAQ. The CDR3 nucleotides read TGTGCCAGCAGCCCGGGGACGGAGCAGTTCTTC. Protein product: CASSPGTEQFF.

This clonotype was detected ten times or more. This chain links TRBV5-1 with TRBJ2-1, with 7 bases fitting TRBD2. Germline CDR1 SGHRS, CDR2 YFSETQ. The trim removed 4 bases at V and 9 bases at J, leaving 7 bases unmatched. The CDR3 spans 13 residues. CDR3 residues: CASSGGDYGEQFF. The CDR3 nucleotides are TGCGCCAGCAGCGGGGGGGACTACGGTGAGCAGTTCTTC.

The chain carries TRBV12-3 or TRBV12-4 and TRBJ2-7; D gene unclear. The ends were cut back, 5 bases at V and 1 base at J, with 15 bases in the middle. CDR3 length: 15 residues. CDR3 region: CASSGLPSSSYEQYF. CDR3 nucleotides: TGTGCCAGCAGTGGGTTGCCCTCTTCGTCCTACGAGCAGTACTTC.

The chain employs TRBV20-1 and TRBJ1-1; D remains ambiguous. This CDR3 contains 13 residues. The germline V and J ends were trimmed by 0 bases and 1 base, with 6 bases remaining between them. The germline V gene has CDR1 DFQATT and CDR2 SNEGSKA (reference sequence). The CDR3 DNA is TGCAGTGCTAGAGATCTCCCGAACACTGAAGCTTTCTTT. Protein product: CSARDLPNTEAFF.

In this sample, this clonotype turned up many times. The V call is TRBV15, the J call TRBJ2-1, with 10 nucleotides matching TRBD2. In germline, CDR1 is LNHNV, CDR2 YYDKDF (reference sequence). With 0 bases clipped from V and 7 bases from J, the junction kept 6 bases outside the gene matches. CDR3 length: 16 amino acids. CDR3 sequence (DNA): TGTGCCACCAGCAGAGATCGGGCTAGCGGGAGTAATGAGCAGTTCTTC. It codes for CATSRDRASGSNEQFF. Filled out from reference TRBV15 and TRBJ2-1, the complete variable domain reads DAMVIQNPRYQVTQFGKPVTLSCSQTLNHNVMYWYQQKSSQAPKLLFHYYDKDFNNEADTPDNFQSRRPNTSFCFLDIRSPGLGDTAMYLCATSRDRASGSNEQFFGPGTRLTVL.

The CDR3 coding sequence is TGCGCCAGCAGCAAACTAGCTTCCACGCAGTATTTT. It specifies CASSKLASTQYF. The chain has TRBV5-1 and TRBJ2-3, with TRBD2 as a possible D gene (6 bases). The V end lost 4 bases, the J end lost 9 bases, and 12 bases lay between the germline ends. The V gene's germline CDR1 is SGHRS and CDR2 YFSETQ. This CDR3 contains 12 residues.

V usage is TRBV10-2 and J usage is TRBJ2-7; perhaps D is TRBD1 or TRBD2 (6 bases each). This CDR3 has 13 residues. The ends were cut back, 7 bases at V and 7 bases at J, with 17 bases in the middle. Germline loops: CDR1 WSHSY, CDR2 SAAADI. The CDR3 nucleotides are TGCGCCAGCATAGTAGGGGGGACGGGGGAGCAGTACTTC. It is translated as CASIVGGTGEQYF.

The chain links TRBV29-1 to TRBJ2-5, with 12 bases aligning to TRBD2. Germline trimming cut 2 bases from V and 4 bases from J; bases unmatched to any gene: 11. Germline V gene sequence: CDR1 SQVTM, CDR2 ANQGSEA. The CDR3 runs 17 residues. The CDR3 nucleotides read TGCAGCGTTGAATGGGGCCTAGCGGGGGGGCCCCGAGAGACCCAGTACTTC. Translated: CSVEWGLAGGPRETQYF. The full variable domain, its missing parts supplied by reference TRBV29-1 and TRBJ2-5, is SAVISQKPSRDICQRGTSLTIQCQVDSQVTMMFWYRQQPGQSLTLIATANQGSEATYESGFVIDKFPISRPNLTFSTLTVSNMSPEDSSIYLCSVEWGLAGGPRETQYFGPGTRLLVL.

The chain links TRBV20-1 to TRBJ2-3, with D possibly matching TRBD1 (6 bases). This CDR3 is 16 amino acids long. Trimming pared 4 bases from V and 4 bases from J, leaving 21 bases between. CDR1 and CDR2 from the germline V gene are DFQATT and SNEGSKA (reference sequence). The CDR3 DNA is TGCAGTGCTACACCCGGGGACAACTCGGGGCCAGATACGCAGTATTTT. Its translation: CSATPGDNSGPDTQYF.

The chain employs TRBV5-1 and TRBJ2-5; D might be TRBD2 (5 bases). Trimming stripped 2 bases from V and 9 bases from J, with 17 bases between. CDR1 and CDR2 from the germline V gene are SGHRS and YFSETQ. The CDR3 spans 14 residues. CDR3 bases: TGCGCCAGCAGCTTCGTCAGCGGCCCTAGGGCCCAGTACTTC. Translation: CASSFVSGPRAQYF.